This entry features one T cell receptor beta chain sequence. The target antigen is unknown. This CDR3 has 19 amino acids. The germline gives CDR1 MNHEY, CDR2 SMNVEV (reference sequence). With 2 bases clipped from V and 0 bases from J, the junction kept 14 bases outside the gene matches. Only in-frame clones appear in the TCRdb table, and some are missing; sequencing was by immunoSEQ multiplex PCR. The sample has 2 million to 2.5 million clones, approximately 94% seen once. The entry originates in a study of shared clonotypes between healthy human individuals. Study-wide context: Those who served as donors were a couple of women and a few men between the ages of 18 and 49.

Study-level findings and limits: Sharing across a few donors was seen in around 5% of naive CD4 clonotypes.

The sample taken for sequencing was naive CD4+ T cells sorted from blood. Subset here: CD45RA+ positively selected. This clonotype was sampled from a man in his late teens or twenties in good health. The chain couples TRBV27 to TRBJ2-5; 8 bases map to TRBD2. This CDR3 is CASSLNPPVRGRYQETQYF. The CDR3 nucleotides read TGTGCCAGCAGTTTAAACCCCCCGGTCCGCGGGAGGTACCAAGAGACCCAGTACTTC.